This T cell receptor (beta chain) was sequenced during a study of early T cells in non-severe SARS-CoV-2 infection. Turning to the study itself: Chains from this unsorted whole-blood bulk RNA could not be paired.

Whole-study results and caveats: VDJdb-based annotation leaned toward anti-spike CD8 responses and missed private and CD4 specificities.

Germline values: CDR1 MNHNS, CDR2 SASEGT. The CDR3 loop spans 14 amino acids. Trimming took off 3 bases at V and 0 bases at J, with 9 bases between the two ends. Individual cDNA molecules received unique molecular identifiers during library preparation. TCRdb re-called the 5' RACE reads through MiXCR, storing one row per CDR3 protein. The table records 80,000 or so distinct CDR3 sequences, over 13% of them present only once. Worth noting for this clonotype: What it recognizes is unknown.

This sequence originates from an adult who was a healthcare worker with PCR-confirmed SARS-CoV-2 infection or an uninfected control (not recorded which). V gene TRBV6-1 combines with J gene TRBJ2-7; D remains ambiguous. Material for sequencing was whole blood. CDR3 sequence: CASSEVTSSYEQYF. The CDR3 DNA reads TGTGCCAGCAGTGAGGTGACATCCTCCTACGAGCAGTACTTC.